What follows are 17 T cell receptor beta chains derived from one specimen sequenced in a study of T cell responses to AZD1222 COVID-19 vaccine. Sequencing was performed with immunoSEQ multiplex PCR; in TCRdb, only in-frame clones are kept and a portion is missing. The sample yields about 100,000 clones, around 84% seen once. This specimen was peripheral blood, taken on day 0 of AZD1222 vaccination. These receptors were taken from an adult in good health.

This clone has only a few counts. In DNA form, the CDR3 reads TGTGCCAGTAGTCGGACAGGGCGGACCGGGGAGCTGTTTTTT. As protein: CASSRTGRTGELFF. The chain carries TRBV19 and TRBJ2-2; 8 bases are shared with TRBD1. Germline CDR1 reads LNHDA; CDR2 reads SQIVND (reference sequence). This CDR3 has 14 residues. V dropped 5 bases and J dropped 5; count of bases not matched to a gene: 4.

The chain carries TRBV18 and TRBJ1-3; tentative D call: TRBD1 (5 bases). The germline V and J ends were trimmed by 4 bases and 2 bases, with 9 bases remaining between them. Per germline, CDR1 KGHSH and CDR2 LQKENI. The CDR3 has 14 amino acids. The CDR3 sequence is CASSLGRAGNTIYF. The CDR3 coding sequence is TGTGCCAGCTCACTGGGCAGGGCTGGAAACACCATATATTTT.

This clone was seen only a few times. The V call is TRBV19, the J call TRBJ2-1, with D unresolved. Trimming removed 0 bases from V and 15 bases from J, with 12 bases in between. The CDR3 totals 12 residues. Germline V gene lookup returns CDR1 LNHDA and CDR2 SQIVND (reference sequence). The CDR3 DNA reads TGTGCCAGTAGTATAGAAGTCCGCCCACTGTTCTTC. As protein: CASSIEVRPLFF.

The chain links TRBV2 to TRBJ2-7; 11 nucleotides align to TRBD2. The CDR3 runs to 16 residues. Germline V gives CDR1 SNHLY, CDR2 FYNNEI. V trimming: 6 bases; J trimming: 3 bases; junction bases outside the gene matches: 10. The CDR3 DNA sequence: TGTGCCAGCAGGATAACGGGGGGACTAGCGGTCTACGAGCAGTACTTC. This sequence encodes CASRITGGLAVYEQYF.

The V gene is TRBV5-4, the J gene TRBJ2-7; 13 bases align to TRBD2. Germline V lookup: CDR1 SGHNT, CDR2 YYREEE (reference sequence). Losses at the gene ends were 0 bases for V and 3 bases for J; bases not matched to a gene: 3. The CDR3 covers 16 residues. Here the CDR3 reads CASSLGGLAGDYEQYF. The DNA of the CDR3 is TGTGCCAGCAGCTTGGGTGGACTAGCGGGAGACTACGAGCAGTACTTC. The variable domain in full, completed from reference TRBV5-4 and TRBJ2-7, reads ETGVTQSPTHLIKTRGQQVTLRCSSQSGHNTVSWYQQALGQGPQFIFQYYREEENGRGNFPPRFSGLQFPNYSSELNVNALELDDSALYLCASSLGGLAGDYEQYFGPGTRLTVT.

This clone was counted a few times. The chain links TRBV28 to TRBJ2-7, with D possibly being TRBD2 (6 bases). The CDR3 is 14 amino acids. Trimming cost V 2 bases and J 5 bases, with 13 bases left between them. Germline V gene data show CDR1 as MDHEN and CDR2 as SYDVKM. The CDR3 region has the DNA TGTGCCAGCAGTTTAGGGTGGAGGGTAAACGAGCAGTACTTC. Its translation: CASSLGWRVNEQYF.

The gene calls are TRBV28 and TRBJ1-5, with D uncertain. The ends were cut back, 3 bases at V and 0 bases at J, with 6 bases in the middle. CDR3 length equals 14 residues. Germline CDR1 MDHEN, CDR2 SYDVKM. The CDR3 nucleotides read TGTGCCAGCAGTTTGGACGGTAGCAATCAGCCCCAGCATTTT. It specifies CASSLDGSNQPQHF. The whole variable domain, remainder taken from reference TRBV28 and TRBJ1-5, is DVKVTQSSRYLVKRTGEKVFLECVQDMDHENMFWYRQDPGLGLRLIYFSYDVKMKEKGDIPEGYSVSREKKERFSLILESASTNQTSMYLCASSLDGSNQPQHFGDGTRLSIL.

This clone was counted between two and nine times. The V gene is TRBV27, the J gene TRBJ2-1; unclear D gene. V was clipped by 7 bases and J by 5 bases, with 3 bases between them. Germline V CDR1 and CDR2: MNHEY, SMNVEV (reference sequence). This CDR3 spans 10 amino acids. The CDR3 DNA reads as TGTGCCAGCATTGACAATGAGCAGTTCTTC. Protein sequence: CASIDNEQFF.

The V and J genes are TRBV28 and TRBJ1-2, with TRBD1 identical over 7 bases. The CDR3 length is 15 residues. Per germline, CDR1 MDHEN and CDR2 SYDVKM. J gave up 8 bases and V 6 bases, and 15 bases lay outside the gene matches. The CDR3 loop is CASSQFNQGVDGYTF. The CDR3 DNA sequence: TGTGCCAGCAGCCAATTCAATCAGGGGGTGGACGGCTACACCTTC.

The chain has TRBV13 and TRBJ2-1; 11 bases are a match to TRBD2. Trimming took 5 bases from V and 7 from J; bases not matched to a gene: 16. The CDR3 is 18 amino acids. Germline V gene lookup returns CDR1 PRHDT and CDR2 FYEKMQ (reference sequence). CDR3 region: CASSNYLAGTSGKNEQFF. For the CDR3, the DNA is TGTGCCAGCAGCAACTACCTAGCCGGGACTAGCGGCAAGAATGAGCAGTTCTTC.

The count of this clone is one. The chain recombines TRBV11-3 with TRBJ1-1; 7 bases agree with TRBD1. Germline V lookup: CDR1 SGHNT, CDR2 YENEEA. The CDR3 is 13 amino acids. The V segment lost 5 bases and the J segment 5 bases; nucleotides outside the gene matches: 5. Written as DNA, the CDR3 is TGTGCCAGCAGCCAGGGACAGAAGACTGAAGCTTTCTTT. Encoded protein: CASSQGQKTEAFF.

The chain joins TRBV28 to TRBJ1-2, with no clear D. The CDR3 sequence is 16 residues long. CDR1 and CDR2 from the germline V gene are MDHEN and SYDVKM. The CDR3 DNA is TGTGTCCCCCCGCAGAAATTAAAAAAGCACTTCTATGGCTACACCTTC. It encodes CVPPQKLKKHFYGYTF.

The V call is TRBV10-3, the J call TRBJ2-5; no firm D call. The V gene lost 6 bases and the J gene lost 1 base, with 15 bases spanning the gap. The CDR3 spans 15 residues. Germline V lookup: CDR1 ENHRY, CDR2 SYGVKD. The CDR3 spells CAIRAGGSSQETQYF. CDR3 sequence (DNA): TGTGCCATCAGGGCAGGCGGATCCTCCCAAGAGACCCAGTACTTC.

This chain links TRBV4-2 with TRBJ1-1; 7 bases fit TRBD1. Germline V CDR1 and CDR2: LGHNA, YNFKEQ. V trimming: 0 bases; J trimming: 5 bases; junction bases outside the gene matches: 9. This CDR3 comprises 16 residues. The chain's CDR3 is CASSQDTGAGGTEAFF. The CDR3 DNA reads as TGTGCCAGCAGCCAAGATACAGGGGCGGGTGGTACTGAAGCTTTCTTT.

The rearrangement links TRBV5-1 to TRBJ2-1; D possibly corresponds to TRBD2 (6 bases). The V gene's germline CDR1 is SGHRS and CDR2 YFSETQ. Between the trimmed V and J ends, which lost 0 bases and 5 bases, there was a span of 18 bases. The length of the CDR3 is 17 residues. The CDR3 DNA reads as TGCGCCAGCAGCTTGGAGTCAGGGCGATGGGGGGACAATGAGCAGTTCTTC. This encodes CASSLESGRWGDNEQFF.

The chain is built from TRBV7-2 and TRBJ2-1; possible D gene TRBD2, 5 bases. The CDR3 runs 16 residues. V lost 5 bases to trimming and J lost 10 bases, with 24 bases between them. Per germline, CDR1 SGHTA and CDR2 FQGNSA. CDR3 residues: CASSPQVRLEGIEQFF. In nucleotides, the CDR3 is TGTGCCAGCAGCCCCCAGGTTCGACTTGAGGGCATAGAGCAGTTCTTC.

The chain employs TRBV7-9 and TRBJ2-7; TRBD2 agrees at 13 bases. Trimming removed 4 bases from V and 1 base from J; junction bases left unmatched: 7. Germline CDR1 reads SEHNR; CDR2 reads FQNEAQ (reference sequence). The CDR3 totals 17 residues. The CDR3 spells CASSSPALAGGSYEQYF. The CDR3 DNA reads TGTGCCAGCAGCTCCCCCGCACTAGCGGGAGGGTCCTACGAGCAGTACTTC.